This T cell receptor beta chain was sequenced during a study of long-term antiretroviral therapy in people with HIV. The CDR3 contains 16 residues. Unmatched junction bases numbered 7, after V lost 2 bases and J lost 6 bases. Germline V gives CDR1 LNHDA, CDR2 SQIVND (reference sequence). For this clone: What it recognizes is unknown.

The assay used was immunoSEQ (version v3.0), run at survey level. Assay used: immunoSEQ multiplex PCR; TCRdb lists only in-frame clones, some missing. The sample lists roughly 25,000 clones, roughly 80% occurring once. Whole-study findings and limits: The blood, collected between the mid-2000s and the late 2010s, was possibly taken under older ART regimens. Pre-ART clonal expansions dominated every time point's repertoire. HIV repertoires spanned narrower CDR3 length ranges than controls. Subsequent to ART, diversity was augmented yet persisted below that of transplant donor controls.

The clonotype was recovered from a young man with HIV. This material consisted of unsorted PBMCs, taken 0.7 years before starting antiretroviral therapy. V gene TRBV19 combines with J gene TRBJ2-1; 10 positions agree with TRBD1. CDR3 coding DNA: TGTGCCAGTAGTATAAGGGACAGGGGAGGACGCAATGAGCAGTTCTTC. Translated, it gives CASSIRDRGGRNEQFF.